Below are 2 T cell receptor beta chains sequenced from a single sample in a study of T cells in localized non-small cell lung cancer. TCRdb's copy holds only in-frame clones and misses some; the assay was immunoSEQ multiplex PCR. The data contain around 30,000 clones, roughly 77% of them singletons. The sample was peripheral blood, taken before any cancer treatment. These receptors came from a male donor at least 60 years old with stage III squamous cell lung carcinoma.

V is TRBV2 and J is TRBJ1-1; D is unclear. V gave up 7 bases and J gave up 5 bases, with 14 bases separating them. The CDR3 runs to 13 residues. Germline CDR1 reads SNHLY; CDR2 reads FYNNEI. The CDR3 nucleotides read TGTGCCAGCACGGTAATGGGAGGTACTGAAGCTTTCTTT. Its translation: CASTVMGGTEAFF.

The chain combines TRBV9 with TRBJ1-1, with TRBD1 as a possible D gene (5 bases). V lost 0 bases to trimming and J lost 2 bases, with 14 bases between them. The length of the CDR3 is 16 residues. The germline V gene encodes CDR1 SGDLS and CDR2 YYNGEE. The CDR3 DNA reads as TGTGCCAGCAGCGTAGGAAATGCAGGGCCAAACACTGAAGCTTTCTTT. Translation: CASSVGNAGPNTEAFF.